This T cell receptor (beta chain) was retrieved from a study of control samples from healthy donors and cancer patients. The protocol was immunoSEQ multiplex PCR, while the TCRdb copy is restricted to in-frame clones and leaves out a portion. The data hold 150,000 to 200,000 clones, with around nine tenths observed a single time. V was shortened by 0 bases and J by 0 bases, with 10 bases between the two germline ends. CDR3 length equals 16 residues. Germline V lookup: CDR1 LGHNA, CDR2 YSLEER. The receptor comes from a young man in good health. The V and J genes are TRBV4-3 and TRBJ2-3, with no clear D. The material sequenced was blood. Written as DNA, the CDR3 is TGCGCCAGCAGCCAAGATTGGGCGAGGAGCACAGATACGCAGTATTTT. Translated: CASSQDWARSTDTQYF.